These 8 T cell receptor beta chains were sequenced from one sample in a study of T cell responses to AZD1222 COVID-19 vaccine. Repertoires were generated with immunoSEQ multiplex PCR, while TCRdb's copy carries only in-frame clones and drops some. The sample yields 200,000 or so clones, 94% seen once. The source material was peripheral blood, sampled on day 0 of AZD1222 vaccination. These receptor sequences come from an adult in good health.

The chain recombines TRBV28 with TRBJ2-2; D unresolved. Between the trimmed V and J ends, which lost 2 bases and 6 bases, there was a span of 7 bases. The CDR3 contains 13 residues. CDR1 MDHEN and CDR2 SYDVKM come from the germline V gene. The CDR3 spells CASSLQVSGELFF. The CDR3 DNA follows: TGTGCCAGCAGTTTACAGGTTTCCGGGGAGCTGTTTTTT.

The genes are TRBV2 and TRBJ2-5; TRBD1 matches 8 bases. CDR1 and CDR2 (germline): SNHLY, FYNNEI. Trimming took 5 bases from V and 7 from J; bases not matched to a gene: 12. CDR3 length: 15 amino acids. The CDR3 coding sequence is TGTGCCAGCAGTAAAGGACAGGGCGATTTCGCGACCCAGTACTTC. Residues: CASSKGQGDFATQYF. Full variable domain (remainder filled in from reference TRBV2 and TRBJ2-5): EPEVTQTPSHQVTQMGQEVILRCVPISNHLYFYWYRQILGQKVEFLVSFYNNEISEKSEIFDDQFSVERPDGSNFTLKIRSTKLEDSAMYFCASSKGQGDFATQYFGPGTRLLVL.

V gene TRBV28 combines with J gene TRBJ2-7; D is unresolved. The CDR3 is 16 amino acids. V lost 6 bases, J lost 3 bases, and 21 bases lay in between. CDR1 is MDHEN and CDR2 is SYDVKM in the germline V gene. In DNA, the CDR3 is TGTGCCAGCAGCTCCCCTCACGGCGGCGGATTCTACGAGCAGTACTTC. It yields the protein CASSSPHGGGFYEQYF.

V is TRBV6-2 or TRBV6-3 and J is TRBJ2-6; 8 nucleotides align to TRBD2. The J segment lost 0 bases and the V segment lost 5 bases, leaving 6 bases of the junction unmatched. Germline V lookup: CDR1 MNHEY, CDR2 SVGEGT. The length of the CDR3 is 17 residues. Here the CDR3 DNA reads TGTGCCAGCAGTGGAAGCGGGAGTTACTCTGGGGCCAACGTCCTGACTTTC. Protein: CASSGSGSYSGANVLTF.

V usage is TRBV29-1 and J usage is TRBJ2-7; D call uncertain. The germline gives CDR1 SQVTM, CDR2 ANQGSEA. CDR3 length: 11 amino acids. The V end lost 6 bases, the J end lost 0 bases, and 6 bases lay between the germline ends. This CDR3 reads CSVRSSYEQYF. CDR3 DNA: TGCAGCGTCAGGAGCTCCTACGAGCAGTACTTC.

This chain connects TRBV6-5 to TRBJ2-7; 11 bases are a match to TRBD1. J was trimmed by 0 bases and V by 2 bases; bases with no gene match: 3. Per germline, CDR1 MNHEY and CDR2 SVGAGI. The CDR3 is made up of 16 amino acids. CDR3 residues: CASSYRDRGDSYEQYF. As DNA, the CDR3 is TGTGCCAGCAGTTACCGGGACAGGGGGGACTCCTACGAGCAGTACTTC.

The gene calls are TRBV19 and TRBJ1-1; 10 positions match TRBD1. After removal of 6 bases from V and 5 bases from J, the junction contained 12 bases not matched to a gene. The germline V gene has CDR1 LNHDA and CDR2 SQIVND (reference sequence). The CDR3 runs to 16 residues. Here the CDR3 reads CASSPGTGAPGTEAFF. The CDR3, as DNA: TGTGCCAGTAGCCCCGGGACAGGGGCGCCAGGGACTGAAGCTTTCTTT. The whole variable domain, filled in from reference TRBV19 and TRBJ1-1, reads DGGITQSPKYLFRKEGQNVTLSCEQNLNHDAMYWYRQDPGQGLRLIYYSQIVNDFQKGDIAEGYSVSREKKESFPLTVTSAQKNPTAFYLCASSPGTGAPGTEAFFGQGTRLTVV.

This chain uses TRBV7-3 with TRBJ2-7; possibly TRBD1 for D (5 bases). The germline gives CDR1 SGHTA, CDR2 FQGTGA. V lost 2 bases to trimming and J lost 4 bases, with 15 bases between them. This CDR3 region has 15 residues. The DNA for the CDR3 is TGTGCCAGCAGCTTAGGTGGGGCAGGCCGATACGAGCAGTACTTC. This sequence encodes CASSLGGAGRYEQYF.